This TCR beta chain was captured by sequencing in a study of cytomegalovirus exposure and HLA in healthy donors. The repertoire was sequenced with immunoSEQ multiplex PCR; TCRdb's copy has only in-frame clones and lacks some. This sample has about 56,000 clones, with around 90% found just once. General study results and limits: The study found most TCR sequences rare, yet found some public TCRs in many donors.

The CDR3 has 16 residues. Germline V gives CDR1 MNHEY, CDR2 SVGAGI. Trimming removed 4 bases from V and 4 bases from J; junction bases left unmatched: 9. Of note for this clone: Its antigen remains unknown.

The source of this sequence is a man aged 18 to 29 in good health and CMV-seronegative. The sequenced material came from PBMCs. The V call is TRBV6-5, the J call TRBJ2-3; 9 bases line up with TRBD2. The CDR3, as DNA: TGTGCCAGCAGTTCCACCCCTAGCGGGAACGCAGATACGCAGTATTTT. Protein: CASSSTPSGNADTQYF.